Detailed here is one T cell receptor (beta chain). This specimen comes from a study of blood T cell repertoires in COVID-19. At the level of the study: The study drew acute and convalescent COVID-19 samples from the United States, Italy and Spain. Sources were T cells, B-cell-depleted T cells, or PBMCs; the material itself was cDNA or gDNA.

The germline gives CDR1 LNHDA, CDR2 SQIVND (reference sequence). CDR3 size: 15 residues. V shed 6 bases and J shed 5 bases, with 19 bases lying between them. In the source study's methods: Amplification from reference gene primers served as the basis for estimated nucleated cell counts. The method was immunoSEQ multiplex PCR; TCRdb's version includes in-frame clones alone and lacks a portion of them. V and J calls and clone size are those listed in that table; D and trimming were worked out from the DNA. Of about 62,000 clones listed, more than 90% are singletons. The V and J genes are TRBV19 and TRBJ2-5; D is undetermined. Source material: peripheral blood. This clonotype was obtained from a human donor in a cohort sampled during active COVID-19. CDR3 in amino acids: CASSLRQPTRETQYF. The CDR3 DNA reads as TGTGCCAGTAGCCTGAGGCAGCCCACCCGGGAGACCCAGTACTTC.